This T cell receptor (beta chain) was sequenced in a study of T-cell reconstitution after alpha-beta-depleted transplantation in children (dated by TCRdb to about 2016). With regard to the full study: T-cell immune reconstitution after TCRalphabeta/CD19-depleted allogeneic hematopoietic cell transplantation in children was quantitatively tracked in the study by means of TCR repertoire profiling.

Reading the label with the study, this specimen's treatment or condition is: allogeneic hematopoietic cell transplantation with graft depleted of TCRalphabeta T cells and CD19 B cells. TCRalphabeta/CD19-depleted allogeneic hematopoietic cell grafts were given to the transplant recipients, all of whom were children. Summary of the overall study and its limitations: Hyperexpanded clone frequencies declined over subsequent months; after one year, T-cell counts and TCRbeta diversity were mostly attributed to newly produced T cells. The high TCRbeta diversity at day 60 in some patients was ascribed to recipient T cells and intrathymic progenitors that had survived conditioning. About two months after transplant, the apparently early recovery of alphabetaT-cell counts reportedly depended on just several hundred clones that had expanded rapidly and came from non-depleted graft cells.

Many counts were recorded for this clonotype. Its cognate antigen has yet to be identified. Base qualities are missing; no much larger clone stands one base away. The library was generated by PCR. Sequencing relied on an Illumina HiSeq 2500. To normalize quantification of the TCRbeta repertoire, the TCR libraries were built with molecular barcoding that relied on unique molecular identifiers. In TCRdb, the public reads were trimmed at Q25 with fastp and aligned with MiXCR, with productive beta chains retained. CDR3 protein duplicates are merged, each entry listing the most common genes and DNA. The sample records 700,000 or so distinct CDR3 sequences, roughly 14% of which are singletons. The ten largest account for 0.79% of the sample. Counted from cysteine to phenylalanine, this CDR3 has 14 amino acids. The DNA shown is the 42-base CDR3, in frame from base 1. Taken from the germline V gene, the CDR1 and CDR2 loops are SQVTM and ANQGSEA. Relative to germline, V is 0 bases shorter and J is 2 bases shorter, with 9 bases between their ends.

The TCR comes from a girl aged 2-15 years with congenital amegakaryocytic thrombocytopenia, due to receive a stem cell transplant. The sample here was PBMCs, taken before TCRalphabeta/CD19-depleted stem cell transplant. The chain is assembled from TRBV29-1 and TRBJ2-3; no D gene is confidently identified. The nucleotide sequence is given as TGCAGCGTTGAAGATATACGGATCACAGATACGCAGTATTTT. It translates as CSVEDIRITDTQYF.